This TCR beta chain was sequenced during a study of T cell responses to AZD1222 COVID-19 vaccine. Overall study findings and caveats: Repertoire sampling happened only post peak T cell response.

Germline assignment: CDR1 SGHTA and CDR2 FQGNSA. The CDR3 sequence is 15 residues long. V lost 5 bases and J lost 3, with 17 bases in between. A note on this clone: The target antigen is unknown.

Clones were sequenced by immunoSEQ multiplex PCR, and TCRdb holds only the in-frame ones, with some missing. Of 150,000 to 180,000 clones in the sample, roughly nine tenths were seen once. Here the sequenced sample was peripheral blood, taken on day 0 of AZD1222 vaccination. This TCR derives from an adult in good health. The chain combines TRBV7-2 with TRBJ2-7, with a possible D match to TRBD2 (6 bases). Written as DNA, the CDR3 is TGTGCCAGCAGCCCTCGCTACACTAGCATCTACGAGCAGTACTTC. As protein: CASSPRYTSIYEQYF.